This passage covers 17 T cell receptor beta chains from one sample sequenced in a study of metastatic and nonmetastatic thyroid tumors. Thyroid surgery was preceded by no treatment in any patient. TCRdb re-clonotyped the PCR reads via MiXCR. The data contain 13,000 or so clones, roughly a quarter of them singletons. Input material: tumor tissue. All receptors come from a female donor with papillary thyroid cancer or a benign thyroid nodule (not recorded which). Some clones in this sample may be carry-over from other donors' samples.

This clone appeared many times. The rearrangement links TRBV6-2 or TRBV6-3 to TRBJ2-5; D is unclear. The ends were cut back, 6 bases at V and 7 bases at J, with 9 bases in the middle. The CDR3 has 11 residues. Germline V gene lookup returns CDR1 MNHEY and CDR2 SVGEGT. The CDR3 is CASREEWTQYF. As DNA, the CDR3 is TGTGCCAGCAGGGAAGAGTGGACCCAGTACTTC.

At least ten counts were recorded for this clone. V gene TRBV12-3 or TRBV12-4 combines with J gene TRBJ2-1, with 8 nucleotides matching TRBD1. J gave up 7 bases and V 3 bases, and 2 bases lay outside the gene matches. This CDR3 has 13 residues. The CDR3 DNA follows: TGTGCCAGCAGTTTCAGGGGGCGAAATGAGCAGTTCTTC. Translating it yields CASSFRGRNEQFF.

This rearrangement joins TRBV5-1 to TRBJ2-3, with 13 bases fitting TRBD2. Germline V CDR1 and CDR2: SGHRS, YFSETQ. The junction had 8 bases not matched to a gene; V was cut back by 4 bases and J by 9 bases. This CDR3 contains 15 residues. The DNA of the CDR3 is TGCGCCAGCAGCGCAACTAGCGGGAGGGTTGACACGCAGTATTTT. Its protein product is CASSATSGRVDTQYF.

There are a few counts of this clone. V is TRBV6-1 and J is TRBJ1-3, with D possibly matching TRBD1 (5 bases). Germline values: CDR1 MNHNS, CDR2 SASEGT. This CDR3 comprises 15 residues. The V end was cut by 4 bases, the J end by 2 bases, with 12 bases between. CDR3 residues: CASSATAQTGNTIYF. The CDR3 DNA sequence: TGTGCCAGCAGTGCGACAGCCCAAACTGGAAACACCATATATTTT.

There are many counts of this clone. The chain carries TRBV7-3 and TRBJ2-7; 7 bases map to TRBD1. In germline, CDR1 is SGHTA, CDR2 FQGTGA. The J segment lost 5 bases and the V segment lost 6 bases, leaving 7 bases of the junction unmatched. There are 13 residues in the CDR3. The CDR3 coding sequence is TGTGCCAGCAGTCCACAGGGGTCCAACGAGCAGTACTTC. Translation gives CASSPQGSNEQYF.

This clone is medium-sized (0.01 to 0.1%) within its sample. Other DNA sequences in the sample encode the same CDR3. V gene TRBV19 combines with J gene TRBJ1-6; a possible D gene is TRBD1 (6 bases). Germline V gene data show CDR1 as LNHDA and CDR2 as SQIVND (reference sequence). V was shortened by 6 bases and J by 0 bases, with 24 bases between the two germline ends. There are 20 residues in the CDR3. CDR3 in DNA: TGTGCCAGTAGAATCACTGGACAGCCCACGAGGAGCTCCTATAATTCACCCCTCCACTTT. The encoded protein is CASRITGQPTRSSYNSPLHF. The full variable domain, with the rest looked up from reference TRBV19 and TRBJ1-6, is DGGITQSPKYLFRKEGQNVTLSCEQNLNHDAMYWYRQDPGQGLRLIYYSQIVNDFQKGDIAEGYSVSREKKESFPLTVTSAQKNPTAFYLCASRITGQPTRSSYNSPLHFGNGTRLTVT.

This clone was observed a few times. The chain carries TRBV27 and TRBJ1-2, with D possibly being TRBD1 (6 bases). This CDR3 region has 17 residues. Per the germline V gene, CDR1 is MNHEY and CDR2 is SMNVEV (reference sequence). V lost 0 bases and J lost 3, with 17 bases in between. For the CDR3, the DNA is TGTGCCAGCAGTTTATCCGGGACATTTGGGGGCTACTATGGCTACACCTTC. Its protein product is CASSLSGTFGGYYGYTF.

The chain links TRBV19 to TRBJ2-2; possibly TRBD1 for D (5 bases). This CDR3 has 14 residues. CDR1 and CDR2 from the germline V gene are LNHDA and SQIVND (reference sequence). V was trimmed by 2 bases and J by 7 bases, leaving 11 bases between them. The CDR3 region is CASSIQGAVGELFF. The CDR3, as DNA: TGTGCCAGTAGTATACAGGGTGCGGTCGGGGAGCTGTTTTTT.

There are many counts of this clone. A much larger clone lies a single base off, so this may be a read error. J is TRBJ2-1 and V is TRBV7-3; D may correspond to TRBD1 or TRBD2 (5 bases each). This CDR3 has 17 amino acids. Germline V gene data show CDR1 as SGHTA and CDR2 as FQGTGA. Between the trimmed V and J ends, which lost 1 base and 7 bases, there was a span of 20 bases. The CDR3 here is CASSLNMGPAGRNEQFF. The CDR3 DNA sequence: TGTGCCAGCAGCTTAAATATGGGACCGGCCGGAAGGAATGAGCAGTTCTTC.

This clone was seen repeatedly, ten times or more. The V call is TRBV11-2, the J call TRBJ2-1; 15 bases are shared with TRBD2. CDR3 size: 15 residues. The ends lost 4 bases at V and 7 bases at J; junction bases unmatched: 2. Germline CDR1 reads SGHAT; CDR2 reads FQNNGV. The CDR3 loop is CASSWTSGRANEQFF. CDR3 in DNA: TGTGCCAGCAGCTGGACTAGCGGGAGGGCGAATGAGCAGTTCTTC.

This CDR3 is CASSSQTSGQETQYF. The DNA for the CDR3 is TGTGCCAGCAGCTCGCAGACTAGCGGTCAAGAGACCCAGTACTTC. This rearrangement joins TRBV7-2 to TRBJ2-5, with TRBD2 matching over 9 bases. The CDR3 sequence is 15 residues long. Trimming cost V 4 bases and J 2 bases; bases outside gene matches: 5. Germline CDR1 SGHTA, CDR2 FQGNSA.

This clone was observed many times. This sequence joins TRBV20-1 and TRBJ2-3, with TRBD1 matching over 10 bases. V lost 2 bases to trimming and J lost 0 bases; unmatched junction nucleotides: 8. Germline values: CDR1 DFQATT, CDR2 SNEGSKA (reference sequence). CDR3 length: 17 residues. The CDR3 coding sequence is TGCAGTGCTAGATACTGGGACAGGGGTACCAGCACAGATACGCAGTATTTT. Its protein product is CSARYWDRGTSTDTQYF.

This clone has a single count. The rearrangement links TRBV15 to TRBJ1-6, with TRBD1 as a possible D gene (5 bases). The CDR3 length is 14 residues. Germline CDR1 and CDR2: LNHNV and YYDKDF (reference sequence). Here the CDR3 reads CGSSRGGYNSPLHF. The CDR3, as DNA: TGTGGGTCCAGCCGCGGGGGCTATAATTCACCCCTCCACTTT.

This clone has just a few counts. The V gene is TRBV15, the J gene TRBJ2-7; D not certain. CDR3 length equals 14 residues. With 0 bases removed from V and 4 bases from J, the gap between germline ends came to 10 bases. Germline lookup yields CDR1 LNHNV and CDR2 YYDKDF (reference sequence). CDR3 nucleotides: TGTGCCACCAGCAGAGATTTGGTCCTTTACGAGCAGTACTTC. This sequence encodes CATSRDLVLYEQYF.

This chain joins TRBV20-1 and TRBJ1-1, with D maybe TRBD1 (6 bases). The CDR3 runs 14 residues. Germline CDR1 reads DFQATT; CDR2 reads SNEGSKA (reference sequence). V shed 6 bases and J shed 1 base, with 15 bases lying between them. The CDR3 coding sequence is TGCAGTGCAAGACAGGCTCTTACGAACACTGAAGCTTTCTTT. Amino acid sequence: CSARQALTNTEAFF.

At least ten counts were recorded for this clone. The chain recombines TRBV10-2 with TRBJ2-6; possible D gene TRBD1, 7 bases. The CDR3 has 16 amino acids. Germline CDR1 and CDR2: WSHSY and SAAADI. Trimming shortened V by 3 bases and J by 1 base, and 10 bases separated the two germline ends. Here the CDR3 reads CASSDRGASGANVLTF. DNA of the CDR3: TGCGCCAGCAGTGACAGGGGGGCGTCTGGGGCCAACGTCCTGACTTTC.

This clone was seen a handful of times. The V call is TRBV6-1, the J call TRBJ2-7; 7 nucleotides align to TRBD1. The trim removed 6 bases at V and 2 bases at J, leaving 7 bases unmatched. Germline CDR1 is MNHNS and CDR2 is SASEGT. CDR3 length: 14 residues. The CDR3 reads CASSPRTGAYEQYF. CDR3 nucleotide sequence: TGTGCCAGCAGCCCACGGACAGGAGCCTACGAGCAGTACTTC.